The sequence of this TCR beta chain was determined in a study of T cell responses to AZD1222 COVID-19 vaccine. Study outcomes and limitations: Baseline testing showed seropositivity in only a handful of AZD1222 recipients.

On this clone: Its specificity is unknown.

The CDR3 extends over 14 amino acids. The germline CDR1 and CDR2 sequences are MNHEY and SVGAGI. Trimming removed 4 bases at V and 5 bases at J, with 14 bases between. The table came from immunoSEQ multiplex PCR; TCRdb's copy has only in-frame clones and leaves some out. Of under 170,000 clones in the sample, 94% were seen once. The sequencing here drew on peripheral blood, taken on day 0 of AZD1222 vaccination. The chain links TRBV6-5 to TRBJ1-2, with D perhaps TRBD1 (5 bases). This sequence was found in an adult in good health. CDR3 loop: CASSSGRGWYGYTF. As DNA, the CDR3 is TGTGCCAGCAGTTCCGGGAGGGGTTGGTATGGCTACACCTTC.